Listed below are T cell receptor beta chains from one sample, sequenced in a study of post-analysis software for immune sequencing data. TCRdb reanalysed the PCR reads using MiXCR and keeps one entry per CDR3 protein. The data contain some 240,000 distinct CDR3 sequences, 35% to 40% of them singletons. Material: blood. These receptors originate from a girl between 10 and 17 years old with multiple sclerosis. Both conserved end residues are part of each CDR3. A D gene is named only where the DNA matches it firmly. Clone sizes are given selectively: once, few, many, or a class where the clone is expanded.

d_call: NA
j_call: TRBJ1-5
v_call: TRBV16
clone_size: few
cdr3_nt: TGTGCCAGCAGCCACTCTGGCAATCAGCCCCAGCATTTT
cdr3_aa: CASSHSGNQPQHF

d_call: NA
j_call: TRBJ2-5
v_call: TRBV12-3/TRBV12-4
clone_size: NA
cdr3_nt: TGTGCCAGCAGTCGATGGCCGACCCAGTACTTC
cdr3_aa: CASSRWPTQYF

d_call: NA
j_call: TRBJ2-1
v_call: TRBV20-1
clone_size: NA
cdr3_nt: TGCAGTGCTAGAGATGTGATAGCCTCCTACAATGAGCAGTTCTTC
cdr3_aa: CSARDVIASYNEQFF

d_call: NA
j_call: TRBJ2-3
v_call: TRBV5-6
clone_size: many
cdr3_nt: TGTGCCAGCAGCCCCATAGTAGGAAGCACAGATACGCAGTATTTT
cdr3_aa: CASSPIVGSTDTQYF

d_call: NA
j_call: TRBJ1-2
v_call: TRBV6-5
clone_size: NA
cdr3_nt: TGTGCCAGCAGTTACCGGCCGGGACCGATTAACTATGGCTACACCTTC
cdr3_aa: CASSYRPGPINYGYTF

d_call: TRBD2
j_call: TRBJ2-1
v_call: TRBV7-9
clone_size: NA
cdr3_nt: TGTGCCAGCAGCTCCACTAGCGGGAGGGTAAATGAGCAGTTCTTC
cdr3_aa: CASSSTSGRVNEQFF

d_call: NA
j_call: TRBJ2-7
v_call: TRBV29-1
clone_size: NA
cdr3_nt: TGCAGCGTTGAGAACAGAGCTTCCTACGAGCAGTACTTC
cdr3_aa: CSVENRASYEQYF

d_call: NA
j_call: TRBJ2-5
v_call: TRBV11-2
clone_size: many
cdr3_nt: TGTGCCAGCAGCTTAGCCTTGCGGAGCCAAGAGACCCAGTACTTC
cdr3_aa: CASSLALRSQETQYF

d_call: NA
j_call: TRBJ2-1
v_call: TRBV5-1
clone_size: NA
cdr3_nt: TGCGCCAGCAGCCTCCAAGGGGGGCAGAGCTACAATGAGCAGTTCTTC
cdr3_aa: CASSLQGGQSYNEQFF

d_call: NA
j_call: TRBJ2-2
v_call: TRBV4-2
clone_size: NA
cdr3_nt: TGTGCCAGCAGCCAAGAAGAGGGAGGAACCGGGGAGCTGTTTTTT
cdr3_aa: CASSQEEGGTGELFF

d_call: TRBD2
j_call: TRBJ2-5
v_call: TRBV7-2
clone_size: many
cdr3_nt: TGTGCCAGCAGCTTAGAGTCGGGAGGGGTTCAAGAGACCCAGTACTTC
cdr3_aa: CASSLESGGVQETQYF

d_call: NA
j_call: TRBJ2-7
v_call: TRBV6-1
clone_size: NA
cdr3_nt: TGTGCCAGCAGTGAACAGGGATTTAGCTCCTACGAGCAGTACTTC
cdr3_aa: CASSEQGFSSYEQYF

d_call: NA
j_call: TRBJ2-1
v_call: TRBV30
clone_size: NA
cdr3_nt: TGTGCCTGGCGGACTATTTCCAATGAGCAGTTCTTC
cdr3_aa: CAWRTISNEQFF

d_call: NA
j_call: TRBJ2-3
v_call: TRBV6-2/TRBV6-3
clone_size: few
cdr3_nt: TGTGCCAGCCTCCTCCCCGGGGCTGATGATACGCAGTATTTT
cdr3_aa: CASLLPGADDTQYF

d_call: NA
j_call: TRBJ1-6
v_call: TRBV6-1
clone_size: many
cdr3_nt: TGTGCCGTGCGCGGGGGGGTGGTAAATTCACCCCTCCACTTT
cdr3_aa: CAVRGGVVNSPLHF

d_call: NA
j_call: TRBJ1-1
v_call: TRBV2
clone_size: few
cdr3_nt: TGTGCCAGCGGCCCCCTGAACACTGAAGCTTTCTTT
cdr3_aa: CASGPLNTEAFF

d_call: NA
j_call: TRBJ1-2
v_call: TRBV20-1
clone_size: NA
cdr3_nt: TGCAGTCCCCCGTGGCAGCCTTCTATTAGCTACACCTTC
cdr3_aa: CSPPWQPSISYTF

d_call: TRBD1
j_call: TRBJ2-1
v_call: TRBV15
clone_size: many
cdr3_nt: TGTGCCACCAGCAGAGAGCCCCCGGGACAGGTATACAATGAGCAGTTCTTC
cdr3_aa: CATSREPPGQVYNEQFF

d_call: NA
j_call: TRBJ2-6
v_call: TRBV6-6
clone_size: few
cdr3_nt: TGTGCCAGCAGTTACTCAGTCTCTGGGGCCAACGTCCTGACTTTC
cdr3_aa: CASSYSVSGANVLTF

d_call: NA
j_call: TRBJ2-5
v_call: TRBV12-3/TRBV12-4
clone_size: many
cdr3_nt: TGTGCCAGCAGTTTTAGATCGCTACTACAAGAGACCCAGTACTTC
cdr3_aa: CASSFRSLLQETQYF

d_call: NA
j_call: TRBJ2-1
v_call: TRBV19
clone_size: NA
cdr3_nt: TGTGCCAGTAGAAGGAGGGAGTCTCCCCCGGGGCAGTTCTTC
cdr3_aa: CASRRRESPPGQFF

d_call: NA
j_call: TRBJ1-2
v_call: TRBV5-1
clone_size: NA
cdr3_nt: TGCGCCAGCAGCTTGCGGCCCGGGCGGGCGCCTGCGATCGGCTATGGCTACACCTTC
cdr3_aa: CASSLRPGRAPAIGYGYTF

d_call: NA
j_call: TRBJ2-7
v_call: TRBV29-1
clone_size: NA
cdr3_nt: TGCAGCGTTGAAGGGCTAGCTACGAGCGAGCAGTACTTC
cdr3_aa: CSVEGLATSEQYF

d_call: NA
j_call: TRBJ2-7
v_call: TRBV7-8
clone_size: NA
cdr3_nt: TGTGCCAGCAGCTCTGAACCTGGCAGGGCCACCTACGAGCAGTACTTC
cdr3_aa: CASSSEPGRATYEQYF

d_call: NA
j_call: TRBJ1-2
v_call: TRBV11-2
clone_size: NA
cdr3_nt: TGTGCCAGCAGCTTAGTAGGGGCCCTTCAGGATGGCTACACCTTC
cdr3_aa: CASSLVGALQDGYTF

d_call: TRBD1
j_call: TRBJ1-2
v_call: TRBV12-3/TRBV12-4
clone_size: NA
cdr3_nt: TGTGCCAGCAGAGAGACGACGACAGGGTTCCATGGCTACACCTTC
cdr3_aa: CASRETTTGFHGYTF

d_call: NA
j_call: TRBJ2-3
v_call: TRBV10-1
clone_size: NA
cdr3_nt: TGCGCCAGCAGTGAGTCTCCACCGTCCCAGCAGGGGGATACGCAGTATTTT
cdr3_aa: CASSESPPSQQGDTQYF

d_call: TRBD2
j_call: TRBJ2-1
v_call: TRBV5-1
clone_size: many
cdr3_nt: TGCGCCAGCAGTTTGGGACTAGCGGGGGGGTCTCACAATGAGCAGTTCTTC
cdr3_aa: CASSLGLAGGSHNEQFF